The present T cell receptor beta chain was sequenced within a study of beta chain features in type 1 diabetes. Across the whole study: Examination of sorted cells across all samples involved over 95 million cells.

Purity (above 95%) was reached by all sorted populations. General study points: TCRB CDR3s were moderately but significantly shorter in Type 1 diabetes patients in all four CD4+ subsets. Sampled from patients, naive, central memory and Treg TCRB repertoires appeared more similar than those sampled from healthy donors.

On this clone: Its antigen is not known.

The isolated RNA, all of it, was reverse transcribed, so expressed TCRB transcripts were what got sequenced. Only in-frame clones appear in the TCRdb table, and some are missing; sequencing was by immunoSEQ multiplex PCR. Of roughly 120,000 clones listed, less than 40% were seen once; the top ten hold around 0.07%. CDR3 length: 14 amino acids. Germline CDR1 and CDR2: LGHNA and YSLEER. The V end lost 3 bases, the J end lost 3 bases, and 11 bases lay between the germline ends. The sample consisted of stem cell memory CD4+ T cells from blood. The V call is TRBV4-3, the J call TRBJ1-2; D is perhaps TRBD1 (6 bases). The sequence was collected from a woman under 30 in good health. The CDR3: CASSQGAEDYGYTF. CDR3 bases: TGCGCCAGCAGCCAGGGGGCAGAAGACTATGGCTACACCTTC.